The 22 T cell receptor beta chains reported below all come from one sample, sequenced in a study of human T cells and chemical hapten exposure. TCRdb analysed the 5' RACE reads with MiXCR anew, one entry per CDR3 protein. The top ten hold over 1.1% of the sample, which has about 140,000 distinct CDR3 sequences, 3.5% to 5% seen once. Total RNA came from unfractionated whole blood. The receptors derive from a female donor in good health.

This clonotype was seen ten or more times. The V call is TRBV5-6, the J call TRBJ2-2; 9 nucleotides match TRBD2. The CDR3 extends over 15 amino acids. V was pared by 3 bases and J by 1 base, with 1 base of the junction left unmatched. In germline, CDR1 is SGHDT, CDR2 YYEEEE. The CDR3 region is CASSWRGGNTGELFF. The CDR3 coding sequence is TGTGCCAGCAGCTGGCGGGGGGGGAACACCGGGGAGCTGTTTTTT.

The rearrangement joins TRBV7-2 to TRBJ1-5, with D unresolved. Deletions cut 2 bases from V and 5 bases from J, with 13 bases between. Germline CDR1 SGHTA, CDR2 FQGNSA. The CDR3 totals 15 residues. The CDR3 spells CASSLIWGSDQPQHF. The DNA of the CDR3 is TGTGCCAGCAGCTTAATCTGGGGAAGTGATCAGCCCCAGCATTTT.

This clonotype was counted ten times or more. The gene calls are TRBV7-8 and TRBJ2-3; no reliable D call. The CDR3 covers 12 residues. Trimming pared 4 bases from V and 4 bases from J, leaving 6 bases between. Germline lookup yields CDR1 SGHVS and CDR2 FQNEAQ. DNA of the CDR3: TGTGCCAGCAGCTCACCGCCAGATACGCAGTATTTT. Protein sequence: CASSSPPDTQYF.

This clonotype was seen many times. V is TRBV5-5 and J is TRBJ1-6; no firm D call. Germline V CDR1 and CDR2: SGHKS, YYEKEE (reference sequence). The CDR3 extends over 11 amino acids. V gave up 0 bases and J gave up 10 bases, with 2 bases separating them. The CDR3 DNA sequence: TGTGCCAGCAGCTTGGACTCACCCCTCCACTTT. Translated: CASSLDSPLHF.

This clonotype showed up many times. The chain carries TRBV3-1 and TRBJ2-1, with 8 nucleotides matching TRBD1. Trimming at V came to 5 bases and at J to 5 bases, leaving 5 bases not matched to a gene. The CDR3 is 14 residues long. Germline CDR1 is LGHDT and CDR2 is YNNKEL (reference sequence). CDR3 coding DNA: TGTGCCAGCAGCTTAATGACAGGGGACAATGAGCAGTTCTTC. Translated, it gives CASSLMTGDNEQFF.

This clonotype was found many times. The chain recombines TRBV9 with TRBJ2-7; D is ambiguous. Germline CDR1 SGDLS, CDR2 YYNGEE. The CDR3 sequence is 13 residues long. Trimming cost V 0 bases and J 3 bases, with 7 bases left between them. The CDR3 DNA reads TGTGCCAGCAGCGTAGCTCCGGGCTACGAGCAGTACTTC. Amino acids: CASSVAPGYEQYF.

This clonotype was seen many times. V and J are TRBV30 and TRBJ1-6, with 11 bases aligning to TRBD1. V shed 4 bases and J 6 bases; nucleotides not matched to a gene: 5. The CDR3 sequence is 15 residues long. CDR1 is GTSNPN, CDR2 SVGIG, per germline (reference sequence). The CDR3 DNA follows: TGTGCCTGGACCGCCGGACAGGGGGCTAATTCACCCCTCCACTTT. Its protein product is CAWTAGQGANSPLHF. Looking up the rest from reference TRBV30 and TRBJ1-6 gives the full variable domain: SQTIHQWPATLVQPVGSPLSLECTVEGTSNPNLYWYRQAAGRGLQLLFYSVGIGQISSEVPQNLSASRPQDRQFILSSKKLLLSDSGFYLCAWTAGQGANSPLHFGNGTRLTVT.

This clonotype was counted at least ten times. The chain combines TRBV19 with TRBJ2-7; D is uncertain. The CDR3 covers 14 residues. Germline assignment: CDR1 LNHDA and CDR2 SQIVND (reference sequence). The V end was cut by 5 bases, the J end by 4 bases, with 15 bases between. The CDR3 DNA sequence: TGTGCCAGTAGTTTACAACCGCTTACATACGAGCAGTACTTC. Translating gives CASSLQPLTYEQYF.

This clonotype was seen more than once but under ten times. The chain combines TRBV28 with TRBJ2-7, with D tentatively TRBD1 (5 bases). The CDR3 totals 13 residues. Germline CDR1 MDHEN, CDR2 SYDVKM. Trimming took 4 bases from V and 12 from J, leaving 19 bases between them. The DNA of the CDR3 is TGTGCCAGCAGTTCCCACAGGACCCAAGACGGGTACTTC. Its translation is CASSSHRTQDGYF.

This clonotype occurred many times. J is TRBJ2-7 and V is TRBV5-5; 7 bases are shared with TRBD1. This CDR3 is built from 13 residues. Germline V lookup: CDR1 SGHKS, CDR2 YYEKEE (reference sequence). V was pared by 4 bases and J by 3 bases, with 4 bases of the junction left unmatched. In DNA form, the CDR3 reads TGTGCCAGCAGCGCAACAGGGGTCTACGAGCAGTACTTC. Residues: CASSATGVYEQYF. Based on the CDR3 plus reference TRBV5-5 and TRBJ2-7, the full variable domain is DAGVTQSPTHLIKTRGQQVTLRCSPISGHKSVSWYQQVLGQGPQFIFQYYEKEERGRGNFPDRFSARQFPNYSSELNVNALLLGDSALYLCASSATGVYEQYFGPGTRLTVT.

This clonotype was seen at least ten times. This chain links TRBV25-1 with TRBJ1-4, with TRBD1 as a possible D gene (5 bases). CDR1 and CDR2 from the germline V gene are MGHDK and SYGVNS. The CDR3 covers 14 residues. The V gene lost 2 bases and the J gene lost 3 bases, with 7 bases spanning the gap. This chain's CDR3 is CASSEGGSNEKLFF. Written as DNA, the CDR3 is TGTGCCAGCAGTGAAGGGGGTTCTAATGAAAAACTGTTTTTT.

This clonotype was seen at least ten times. CDR3: CASSLAGTGIFGYTF. The DNA of the CDR3 is TGTGCCAGCAGCTTAGCGGGGACAGGAATCTTTGGCTACACCTTC. The chain is built from TRBV7-9 and TRBJ1-2; TRBD1 agrees at 8 bases. This CDR3 is built from 15 residues. Germline loops: CDR1 SEHNR, CDR2 FQNEAQ (reference sequence). J was trimmed by 7 bases and V by 0 bases; bases with no gene match: 7.

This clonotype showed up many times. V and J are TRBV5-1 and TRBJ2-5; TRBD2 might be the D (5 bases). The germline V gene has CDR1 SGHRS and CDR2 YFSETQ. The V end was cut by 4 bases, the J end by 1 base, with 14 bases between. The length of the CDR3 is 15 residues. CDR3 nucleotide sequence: TGCGCCAGCAGCGGGGAGAAGCCAGTCCAAGAGACCCAGTACTTC. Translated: CASSGEKPVQETQYF. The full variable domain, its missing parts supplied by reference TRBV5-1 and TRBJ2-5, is KAGVTQTPRYLIKTRGQQVTLSCSPISGHRSVSWYQQTPGQGLQFLFEYFSETQRNKGNFPGRFSGRQFSNSRSEMNVSTLELGDSALYLCASSGEKPVQETQYFGPGTRLLVL.

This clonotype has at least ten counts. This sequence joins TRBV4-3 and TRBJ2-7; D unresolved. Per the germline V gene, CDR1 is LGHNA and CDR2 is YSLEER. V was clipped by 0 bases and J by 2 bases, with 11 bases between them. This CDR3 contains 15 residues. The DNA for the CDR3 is TGCGCCAGCAGCCAAGAAGGCCTAGTCACCTACGAGCAGTACTTC. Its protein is CASSQEGLVTYEQYF.

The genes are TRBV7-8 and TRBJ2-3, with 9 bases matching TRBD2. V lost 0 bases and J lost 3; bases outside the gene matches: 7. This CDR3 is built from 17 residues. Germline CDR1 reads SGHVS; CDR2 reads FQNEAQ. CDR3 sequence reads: CASSLAMASGATDTQYF. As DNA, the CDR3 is TGTGCCAGCAGCTTAGCTATGGCTAGCGGGGCGACAGATACGCAGTATTTT.

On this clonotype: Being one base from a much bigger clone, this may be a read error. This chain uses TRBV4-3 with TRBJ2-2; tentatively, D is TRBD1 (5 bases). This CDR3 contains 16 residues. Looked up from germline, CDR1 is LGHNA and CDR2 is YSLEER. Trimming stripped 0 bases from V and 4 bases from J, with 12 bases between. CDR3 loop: CASSQDGKGLTGELFF. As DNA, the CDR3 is TGCGCCAGCAGCCAAGACGGCAAGGGGCTCACCGGGGAGCTGTTTTTT.

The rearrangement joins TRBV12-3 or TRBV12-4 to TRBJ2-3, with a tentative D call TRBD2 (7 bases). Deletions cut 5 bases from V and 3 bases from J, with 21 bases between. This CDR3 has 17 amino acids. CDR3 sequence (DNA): TGTGCCAGCAGTCCTACCCGCGGGGGCTCAAGTACAGATACGCAGTATTTT. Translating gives CASSPTRGGSSTDTQYF.

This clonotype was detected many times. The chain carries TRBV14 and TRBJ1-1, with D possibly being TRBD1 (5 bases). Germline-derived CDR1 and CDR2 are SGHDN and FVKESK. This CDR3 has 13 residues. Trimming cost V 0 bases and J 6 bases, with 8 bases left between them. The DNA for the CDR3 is TGTGCCAGCAGCCAAGATGGGGCCCCTGAAGCTTTCTTT. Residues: CASSQDGAPEAFF.

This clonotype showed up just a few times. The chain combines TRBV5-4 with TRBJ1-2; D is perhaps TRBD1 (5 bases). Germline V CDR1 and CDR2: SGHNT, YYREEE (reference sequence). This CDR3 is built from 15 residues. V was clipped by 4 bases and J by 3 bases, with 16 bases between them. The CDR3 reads CASSPGGGSDYGYTF. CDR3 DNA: TGTGCCAGCAGCCCGGGGGGGGGATCGGACTATGGCTACACCTTC.

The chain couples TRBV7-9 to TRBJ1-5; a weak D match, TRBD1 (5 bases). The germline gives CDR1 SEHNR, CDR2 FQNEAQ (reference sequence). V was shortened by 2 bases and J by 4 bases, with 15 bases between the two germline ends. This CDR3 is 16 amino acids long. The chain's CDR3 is CASSLYGQSANQPQHF. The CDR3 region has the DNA TGTGCCAGCAGCTTATACGGACAAAGCGCAAATCAGCCCCAGCATTTT.

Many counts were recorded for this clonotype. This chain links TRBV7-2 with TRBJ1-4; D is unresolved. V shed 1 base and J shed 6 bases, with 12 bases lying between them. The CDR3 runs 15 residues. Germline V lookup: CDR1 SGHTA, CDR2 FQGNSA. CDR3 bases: TGTGCCAGCAGCTTAGTTGGCCGGACGGATGAAAAACTGTTTTTT. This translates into CASSLVGRTDEKLFF.

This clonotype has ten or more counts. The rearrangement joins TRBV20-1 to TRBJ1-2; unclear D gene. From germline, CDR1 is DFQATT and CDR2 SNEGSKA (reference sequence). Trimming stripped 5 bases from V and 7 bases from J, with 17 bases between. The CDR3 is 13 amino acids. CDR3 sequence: CSAGADRLAGYTF. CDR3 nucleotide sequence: TGCAGTGCTGGAGCCGATCGTCTCGCTGGCTACACCTTC.